The 32 T cell receptor beta chains below were found in one sample sequenced in a study of T cell clonality in common variable immunodeficiency. Only in-frame clones appear in the TCRdb table, and some are missing; sequencing was by immunoSEQ multiplex PCR. The sample is made up of approximately 40,000 clones, none counted only once. What was sequenced was peripheral blood mononuclear cells. The receptor source for this set is a person aged 18 to 70 in good health.

This clone was recorded many times. The DNA ends 3 residues before the CDR3 does, and the rest of the CDR3 is filled in from the germline J gene. The J gene is TRBJ1-1, the V gene TRBV19; a possible D gene is TRBD1 (6 bases). The CDR3 runs to 14 residues. The germline V and J ends were trimmed by 5 bases and 2 bases, with 12 bases remaining between them. The germline V gene has CDR1 LNHDA and CDR2 SQIVND (reference sequence). Partial CDR3 DNA: TGTGCCAGTAGTGGCCCCAGGGGAAACACTGAA. Protein sequence: CASSGPRGNTE. The CDR3 reads in full as CASSGPRGNTEAFF.

This clone was counted many times. The CDR3 end lies 3 residues beyond the end of the read and is filled in from the germline J gene. V usage is TRBV12-3 or TRBV12-4 and J usage is TRBJ1-5; TRBD1 matches 8 bases. J gave up 7 bases and V 1 base, and 3 bases lay outside the gene matches. This CDR3 has 14 amino acids. CDR3 bases read: TGTGCCAGCAGTTTAGGGAACAGGGGGCAGCCC. As protein: CASSLGNRGQP. Given in full, the CDR3 is CASSLGNRGQPQHF.

This clone was recorded at least ten times. With the read ending 3 residues before the CDR3 end, the germline J gene is used to fill in that end. The chain recombines TRBV4-2 with TRBJ1-2; 7 bases are shared with TRBD1. Trimming took 5 bases from V and 0 from J; bases not matched to a gene: 6. The CDR3 is 15 residues long. Germline V gene data show CDR1 as LGHNA and CDR2 as YNFKEQ. The sequenced part of the CDR3 DNA is TGTGCCAGCAGCTTCCCCGGGACAGCTAACTATGGC. Translating gives CASSFPGTANYG. The full CDR3 sequence reads CASSFPGTANYGYTF.

There are many counts of this clone. The CDR3 extends 3 residues past the end of the read, so its final part is completed from the germline J gene. This sequence joins TRBV2 and TRBJ2-7; 9 nucleotides match TRBD2. Germline V lookup: CDR1 SNHLY, CDR2 FYNNEI. V lost 4 bases to trimming and J lost 6 bases; unmatched junction nucleotides: 4. The CDR3 is made up of 13 amino acids. The part of the CDR3 DNA that was read is TGTGCCAGCAGTGTTCTAGCGGGACGCGAG. Translated: CASSVLAGRE. The full CDR3 protein reads CASSVLAGREQYF.

This clone was detected many times. The read is 3 residues too short to cover the CDR3 end, so that end is filled in from the germline J gene. This chain connects TRBV4-1 to TRBJ2-4; weak D call: TRBD1 (5 bases). Per germline, CDR1 MGHRA and CDR2 YSYEKL. V was shortened by 1 base and J by 0 bases, with 13 bases between the two germline ends. The CDR3 spans 17 residues. The chain's CDR3 is CASSQVGHIIAKNIQYF. CDR3 bases read: TGCGCCAGCAGCCAAGTGGGGCATATCATAGCCAAAAACATT.

This clone was recorded many times. The DNA ends 3 residues before the CDR3 does, and the rest of the CDR3 is filled in from the germline J gene. V is TRBV6-4 and J is TRBJ2-2; 7 nucleotides agree with TRBD2. Germline assignment: CDR1 MRHNA and CDR2 SNTAGT. With 2 bases clipped from V and 6 bases from J, the junction kept 0 bases outside the gene matches. The CDR3 runs to 13 residues. The covered CDR3 bases are TGTGCCAGCAGTGACGGGGGGGCCGGGGAG. Translating it yields CASSDGGAGE. The whole CDR3 reads CASSDGGAGELFF.

This clone was found many times. The read ends 3 residues before the CDR3 terminus; that terminus is restored from the germline J gene. The chain employs TRBV20-1 and TRBJ2-5, with 14 positions matching TRBD2. V was pared by 5 bases and J by 5 bases, with 7 bases of the junction left unmatched. The CDR3 is 15 residues long. The germline V gene encodes CDR1 DFQATT and CDR2 SNEGSKA (reference sequence). The CDR3 loop reads CSAQGLAGGRETQYF. The sequenced part of the CDR3 DNA is TGCAGTGCTCAAGGACTAGCGGGAGGTCGGGAGACC.

This clone was recorded at least ten times. The read ends 3 residues before the CDR3 terminus; that terminus is restored from the germline J gene. The V gene is TRBV6-4, the J gene TRBJ2-7; 8 bases align to TRBD1. V dropped 3 bases and J dropped 6; count of bases not matched to a gene: 7. The V gene's germline CDR1 is MRHNA and CDR2 SNTAGT. The CDR3 consists of 14 residues. Partial CDR3 DNA: TGTGCCAGCAGTGAATGGACAGGGTCAGGCGAG. This codes for CASSEWTGSGE. The whole CDR3 reads CASSEWTGSGEQYF.

This clone showed up many times. The sequence runs out 3 residues before the end of the CDR3; the remainder is reconstructed from the germline J gene. This rearrangement joins TRBV20-1 to TRBJ2-7; a possible D gene is TRBD2 (5 bases). Between the trimmed V and J ends, which lost 1 base and 4 bases, there was a span of 14 bases. The CDR3 length is 14 residues. Per germline, CDR1 DFQATT and CDR2 SNEGSKA (reference sequence). CDR3 region: CSARASEDLYEQYF. CDR3 DNA, as far as it was read: TGCAGTGCTAGAGCGTCTGAGGACTTGTACGAG.

This clone has ten or more counts. Coverage ceases 3 residues before the CDR3 finishes, and the germline J gene fills in the end. V and J are TRBV7-8 and TRBJ1-6; 7 nucleotides match TRBD1. V was pared by 3 bases and J by 9 bases, with 8 bases of the junction left unmatched. Per germline, CDR1 SGHVS and CDR2 FQNEAQ. The CDR3 totals 15 residues. CDR3 sequence: CASSFTTGRASPLHF. The covered CDR3 bases are TGTGCCAGCAGCTTTACGACAGGGAGGGCTTCACCC.

The table lists this clone with many counts. From the germline J gene comes the end of the CDR3, since the read stops 3 residues before it. The gene calls are TRBV4-2 and TRBJ1-2; 8 nucleotides align to TRBD1. After removal of 4 bases from V and 2 bases from J, the junction contained 12 bases not matched to a gene. Germline V CDR1 and CDR2: LGHNA, YNFKEQ. This CDR3 region has 17 residues. CDR3 DNA, as far as it was read: TGTGCCAGCAGCCCACTGGGACAGGCCCAACCAAACTATGGC. Protein sequence: CASSPLGQAQPNYG. The whole CDR3 reads CASSPLGQAQPNYGYTF.

In this sample, this clone turned up many times. The CDR3 extends 3 residues past the end of the read, so its final part is completed from the germline J gene. The rearrangement uses TRBV20-1 and TRBJ1-2, with 9 bases matching TRBD1. The CDR3 has 12 residues. CDR1 is DFQATT, CDR2 SNEGSKA, per germline (reference sequence). With V trimmed by 3 bases and J by 6 bases, 2 bases remained unmatched. The CDR3 bases that were read are TGCAGTGCTAGCCGGGACAGGGATGGC. Its translation: CSASRDRDG. The full CDR3 reads CSASRDRDGYTF.

At least ten counts were recorded for this clone. The missing CDR3 end, 3 residues past where the read stops, is filled in from the germline J gene. The V gene is TRBV5-1, the J gene TRBJ2-5, with TRBD2 identical over 16 bases. The CDR3 is 18 residues long. Germline V lookup: CDR1 SGHRS, CDR2 YFSETQ. V lost 4 bases and J lost 5; bases outside the gene matches: 11. The sequenced CDR3 bases are TGCGCCAGCAGCCTTGGGACTAGCGGGGGGGCCGTTCGCGAGACC. The encoded protein is CASSLGTSGGAVRET. The entire CDR3 sequence reads CASSLGTSGGAVRETQYF.

This clone was observed many times. The CDR3 reads CASSPRDRDRETQYF. The DNA read from the CDR3 is TGTGCCAGCTCGCCTCGGGACAGGGATCGGGAGACC. V usage is TRBV18 and J usage is TRBJ2-5, with 9 bases fitting TRBD1. The CDR3 end is not reached by the read, which stops 3 residues before it; the germline J gene fills it in. Germline loops: CDR1 KGHSH, CDR2 LQKENI. Losses at the gene ends were 6 bases for V and 5 bases for J; bases not matched to a gene: 10. There are 15 residues in the CDR3.

This clone was counted ten times or more. Read coverage stops 3 residues before the CDR3 terminus; the germline J gene supplies the remainder. This chain links TRBV18 with TRBJ1-2; 9 bases are a match to TRBD1. Germline lookup yields CDR1 KGHSH and CDR2 LQKENI. The CDR3 extends over 15 amino acids. V lost 5 bases, J lost 7 bases, and 11 bases stayed unmatched. CDR3 sequence reads: CASSTGRTGGLGYTF. Incomplete CDR3 DNA: TGTGCCAGCTCAACAGGGAGAACAGGGGGCCTTGGC. Drawing the rest from reference TRBV18 and TRBJ1-2, the complete variable domain is NAGVMQNPRHLVRRRGQEARLRCSPMKGHSHVYWYRQLPEEGLKFMVYLQKENIIDESGMPKERFSAEFPKEGPSILRIQQVVRGDSAAYFCASSTGRTGGLGYTFGSGTRLTVV.

This clone was detected only a few times. The observed sequence ends 3 residues before the CDR3 terminus, with the missing tail filled in from the germline J gene. V and J are TRBV13 and TRBJ1-1; 8 nucleotides line up with TRBD1. The CDR3 length is 15 residues. V shed 5 bases, J shed 0 bases, and the junction held 5 bases outside the gene matches. CDR1 is PRHDT, CDR2 FYEKMQ, per germline (reference sequence). The chain's CDR3 is CASSLTGEVNTEAFF. CDR3 DNA (partial): TGTGCCAGCAGCCTGACAGGGGAGGTGAACACTGAA. The full variable domain, rest sourced from reference TRBV13 and TRBJ1-1, is AAGVIQSPRHLIKEKRETATLKCYPIPRHDTVYWYQQGPGQDPQFLISFYEKMQSDKGSIPDRFSAQQFSDYHSELNMSSLELGDSALYFCASSLTGEVNTEAFFGQGTRLTVV.

This clone was seen ten or more times. Sequencing ends 3 residues short of the CDR3 end; the germline J gene provides the rest. J is TRBJ2-3 and V is TRBV2; 7 nucleotides line up with TRBD2. With 4 bases clipped from V and 5 bases from J, the junction kept 12 bases outside the gene matches. From germline, CDR1 is SNHLY and CDR2 FYNNEI. The CDR3 has 16 residues. The CDR3 reads CASSGPDYSGGDTQYF. The sequenced part of the CDR3 DNA is TGTGCCAGCAGTGGACCGGACTACTCGGGGGGAGATACG.

This clone was seen a few times. CDR3 sequence reads: CSARDQGGSGSYEQYF. The DNA read from the CDR3 is TGCAGTGCTAGAGACCAGGGTGGTAGCGGGAGCTACGAG. The chain combines TRBV20-1 with TRBJ2-7, with 9 bases that match TRBD2. The CDR3 goes on 3 residues after the read ends, and that part is filled in from the germline J gene. With 0 bases clipped from V and 3 bases from J, the junction kept 9 bases outside the gene matches. Germline CDR1 DFQATT, CDR2 SNEGSKA (reference sequence). The CDR3 extends over 16 amino acids.

About this clone itself: Sequencing ends 3 residues short of the CDR3 end; the germline J gene provides the rest. V is TRBV18 and J is TRBJ1-1; 10 bases agree with TRBD1. The germline V gene encodes CDR1 KGHSH and CDR2 LQKENI. This CDR3 contains 14 residues. The J segment lost 5 bases and the V segment lost 3 bases, leaving 3 bases of the junction unmatched. The CDR3 loop reads CASSPDRGGTEAFF. CDR3 bases read: TGTGCCAGCTCACCGGACAGGGGGGGGACTGAA.

This clone has at least ten counts. With the read ending 3 residues before the CDR3 end, the germline J gene is used to fill in that end. V and J are TRBV6-2 or TRBV6-3 and TRBJ1-2; D may be TRBD1 (5 bases). V was shortened by 5 bases and J by 4 bases, with 8 bases between the two germline ends. Germline V lookup: CDR1 MNHEY, CDR2 SVGEGT. The CDR3 has 12 residues. CDR3 DNA, as far as it was read: TGTGCCAGCAGTCCGACAGCCTATGGC. This codes for CASSPTAYG. Given in full, the CDR3 is CASSPTAYGYTF.

This clone was seen at least ten times. From the germline J gene comes the end of the CDR3, since the read stops 3 residues before it. V is TRBV28 and J is TRBJ1-5, with TRBD1 as a possible D gene (5 bases). V was cut by 4 bases and J by 3 bases, with 13 bases left in between. Looked up from germline, CDR1 is MDHEN and CDR2 is SYDVKM. This CDR3 comprises 15 residues. The CDR3 loop is CASSYLATVNQPQHF. The part of the CDR3 DNA that was read is TGTGCCAGCAGTTACCTAGCGACAGTCAATCAGCCC.

Worth noting for this clone: The CDR3 end is not reached by the read, which stops 3 residues before it; the germline J gene fills it in. V is TRBV5-1 and J is TRBJ1-2; 9 positions agree with TRBD1. Germline trimming cut 2 bases from V and 0 bases from J; bases unmatched to any gene: 5. The CDR3 consists of 16 residues. The V gene's germline CDR1 is SGHRS and CDR2 YFSETQ. The sequenced part of the CDR3 DNA is TGCGCCAGCAGCTTCTCCGGGACAGGGACTAACTATGGC. It codes for CASSFSGTGTNYG. The full CDR3 reads CASSFSGTGTNYGYTF.

This clone has ten or more counts. Read sequence stops 3 residues before the CDR3 end, and the germline J gene provides the missing end. The chain joins TRBV18 to TRBJ1-5; weak D call: TRBD1 (5 bases). The length of the CDR3 is 17 residues. The germline V gene encodes CDR1 KGHSH and CDR2 LQKENI. Trimming left V 1 base short and J 0 bases short, with 13 bases between. CDR3 DNA, as far as it was read: TGTGCCAGCTCACCACAGGCAGGGTTCCATAGCAATCAGCCC. Translating gives CASSPQAGFHSNQP. From start to end, the CDR3 is CASSPQAGFHSNQPQHF.

This clone was picked up many times. The CDR3 is cut off 3 residues early in the read; its end comes from the germline J gene. The rearrangement joins TRBV5-1 to TRBJ2-2; 7 bases are a match to TRBD1. J was trimmed by 5 bases and V by 7 bases; bases with no gene match: 8. This CDR3 has 14 amino acids. Germline loops: CDR1 SGHRS, CDR2 YFSETQ. The covered CDR3 bases are TGCGCCAGCGCCAGAACAGGGGATACCGGGGAG. Translation: CASARTGDTGE. The whole CDR3 region reads CASARTGDTGELFF. The full variable domain, in which reference TRBV5-1 and TRBJ2-2 provide the parts outside the CDR3, is KAGVTQTPRYLIKTRGQQVTLSCSPISGHRSVSWYQQTPGQGLQFLFEYFSETQRNKGNFPGRFSGRQFSNSRSEMNVSTLELGDSALYLCASARTGDTGELFFGEGSRLTVL.

This clone was seen many times. The read gets to within 3 residues of the CDR3 end, and the germline J gene fills in the rest. This chain links TRBV20-1 with TRBJ1-5; D is ambiguous. Germline-derived CDR1 and CDR2 are DFQATT and SNEGSKA (reference sequence). The V end lost 6 bases, the J end lost 3 bases, and 12 bases lay between the germline ends. CDR3 length: 13 residues. The CDR3 spells CSAPKGNNQPQHF. CDR3 bases read: TGCAGTGCCCCGAAGGGTAACAATCAGCCC.

The table lists this clone with many counts. The read is 3 residues too short to cover the CDR3 end, so that end is filled in from the germline J gene. The genes are TRBV2 and TRBJ2-3, with TRBD1 identical over 7 bases. Per the germline V gene, CDR1 is SNHLY and CDR2 is FYNNEI. The CDR3 sequence is 13 residues long. The J segment lost 3 bases and the V segment lost 8 bases, leaving 5 bases of the junction unmatched. The sequenced part of the CDR3 DNA is TGTGCCAGCGGGGACAGAGAGACAGATACG. Translation gives CASGDRETDT. The whole CDR3 sequence is CASGDRETDTQYF.

This clone was counted many times. The read ends 3 residues early relative to the CDR3; the germline J gene fills the gap. The chain links TRBV2 to TRBJ1-4; 8 positions agree with TRBD1. V gave up 7 bases and J gave up 8 bases; unmatched junction bases: 6. From germline, CDR1 is SNHLY and CDR2 FYNNEI. The CDR3 runs 13 residues. The CDR3 loop reads CASNGQGGEKLFF. CDR3 bases read: TGTGCCAGCAACGGACAGGGCGGGGAAAAA.

This clone was observed at least ten times. The CDR3 end lies 3 residues beyond the end of the read and is filled in from the germline J gene. The rearrangement joins TRBV4-1 to TRBJ1-4; TRBD1 matches at 9 bases. The length of the CDR3 is 17 residues. Germline assignment: CDR1 MGHRA and CDR2 YSYEKL. V gave up 4 bases and J gave up 8 bases; unmatched junction bases: 14. CDR3 bases read: TGCGCCAGCAGCCCGGGGGGGAGGGGACAGGGTGAGGAAAAA. It encodes CASSPGGRGQGEEK. The complete CDR3 sequence is CASSPGGRGQGEEKLFF.

This clone has a count of ten or more. The CDR3 end falls 3 residues outside the read, so it is completed with the germline J gene. The chain has TRBV6-2 or TRBV6-3 and TRBJ1-1, with D uncertain. This CDR3 is built from 14 residues. Germline CDR1 is MNHEY and CDR2 is SVGEGT. V dropped 5 bases and J dropped 1 base, with 11 bases sitting between them. CDR3 in amino acids: CASSAYYWNTEAFF. The sequenced CDR3 bases are TGTGCCAGCAGTGCTTATTACTGGAACACTGAA.

This clone is judged medium-sized. The sequence runs out 3 residues before the end of the CDR3; the remainder is reconstructed from the germline J gene. This chain links TRBV20-1 with TRBJ2-7; 11 bases map to TRBD1. The CDR3 runs to 17 residues. CDR1 DFQATT and CDR2 SNEGSKA come from the germline V gene (reference sequence). The V segment lost 4 bases and the J segment 0 bases; nucleotides outside the gene matches: 11. This CDR3 is CSATSPGQGDFSYEQYF. The sequenced CDR3 bases are TGCAGTGCTACTAGTCCGGGACAGGGGGATTTCTCCTACGAG.

As concerns this clone: The read ends 3 residues before the CDR3 terminus; that terminus is restored from the germline J gene. The chain is built from TRBV2 and TRBJ2-5; TRBD2 matches at 10 bases. This CDR3 contains 14 residues. Germline V CDR1 and CDR2: SNHLY, FYNNEI. V was pared by 8 bases and J by 5 bases, with 8 bases of the junction left unmatched. CDR3 protein: CASVPSGGLETQYF. CDR3 DNA, as far as it was read: TGTGCCAGCGTCCCTAGCGGGGGCCTCGAGACC.

The sample holds many counts of this clone. The sequence runs out 3 residues before the end of the CDR3; the remainder is reconstructed from the germline J gene. The V gene is TRBV7-2, the J gene TRBJ2-7, with 8 bases identical to TRBD1. Germline values: CDR1 SGHTA, CDR2 FQGNSA. J was trimmed by 2 bases and V by 3 bases; bases with no gene match: 3. The CDR3 has 14 residues. The part of the CDR3 DNA that was read is TGTGCCAGCAGCTTGACAGGGGACGCCTACGAG. Residues: CASSLTGDAYE. The entire CDR3 protein reads CASSLTGDAYEQYF.